The clone carrying this T cell receptor (beta chain) was seen a handful of times. Its antigen remains unknown. The sequenced fragment ends 3 residues before the CDR3 boundary, so the rest is inferred from the germline J gene. This sample was taken from a study of T cell clonality in common variable immunodeficiency. Findings and caveats of the study: T cell subpopulation sequencing would be needed to explain CVID clonality. Reportedly, TCR beta sequences from common variable immunodeficiency showed fewer deletions and N-nucleotide insertions.

CDR3 length equals 15 residues. After removal of 3 bases from V and 4 bases from J, the junction contained 7 bases not matched to a gene. The V gene's germline CDR1 is SEHNR and CDR2 FQNEAQ (reference sequence). Replacement immunoglobulin had been given to every CVID subject for at least one year. Some clones are missing from TCRdb's copy, which holds only in-frame ones; the method was immunoSEQ multiplex PCR. The data show about 20,000 clones, with none appearing a single time. V gene TRBV7-9 combines with J gene TRBJ1-1, with 8 bases fitting TRBD1. Specimen: peripheral blood mononuclear cells. The origin of this receptor is a human donor with common variable immunodeficiency. The CDR3 loop reads CASSLIGQGGTEAFF. The DNA read from the CDR3 is TGTGCCAGCAGCTTGATAGGACAGGGAGGCACTGAA. Complete variable domain (other parts from reference TRBV7-9 and TRBJ1-1): DTGVSQNPRHKITKRGQNVTFRCDPISEHNRLYWYRQTLGQGPEFLTYFQNEAQLEKSRLLSDRFSAERPKGSFSTLEIQRTEQGDSAMYLCASSLIGQGGTEAFFGQGTRLTVV.